This record looks at one T cell receptor beta chain sequence and its context. Authors' processing steps: Counts of nucleated cells, estimated from reference gene primer amplification, were obtained. The table came from immunoSEQ multiplex PCR; TCRdb's copy has only in-frame clones and leaves some out. The V and J calls and clone size come from that table; D and trimming were worked out from the DNA. The data hold some 250,000 clones, with roughly 85% observed a single time. This CDR3 contains 17 residues. Germline loops: CDR1 KGHSH, CDR2 LQKENI. V dropped 1 base and J dropped 5 bases, with 20 bases sitting between them. This sample was taken from a study of blood T cell repertoires in COVID-19. Study in general: T cells, B-cell-depleted T cells, or PBMCs provided the cDNA or gDNA that served as material.

Specimen: PBMCs or T cells enriched from blood (not recorded which). The clonotype comes from a woman aged 50 to 60 who had recovered from COVID-19. The chain couples TRBV18 to TRBJ1-1; D is possibly TRBD1 (5 bases). CDR3 DNA sequence: TGTGCCAGCTCACCACTCGTATCTAAGGGGAGGTTGACTGAAGCTTTCTTT. The encoded protein is CASSPLVSKGRLTEAFF.